This T cell receptor (beta chain) was sequenced during a study of blood T cell repertoires in COVID-19. Germline V lookup: CDR1 LNHDA, CDR2 SQIVND (reference sequence). V was clipped by 4 bases and J by 7 bases, with 13 bases between them. This CDR3 region has 13 residues. This clone was recorded a few times. Original processing methods: Nucleated cell counts were estimated from reference gene primer amplification. Data came from immunoSEQ multiplex PCR; TCRdb stores just in-frame clones and leaves some out. D and trimming come from the DNA, and the V and J calls and clone size come from that table. The sample lists about 75,000 clones, 74% occurring once.

Sequenced sample: peripheral blood. This receptor was identified in a human donor with acute or convalescent COVID-19. The donor label of this sample is uncertain. This chain joins TRBV19 and TRBJ1-1; a weak D match, TRBD1 (5 bases). CDR3 DNA: TGTGCCAGTAGTAGCACGCGGGGCATTGAAGCTTTCTTT. This sequence encodes CASSSTRGIEAFF.